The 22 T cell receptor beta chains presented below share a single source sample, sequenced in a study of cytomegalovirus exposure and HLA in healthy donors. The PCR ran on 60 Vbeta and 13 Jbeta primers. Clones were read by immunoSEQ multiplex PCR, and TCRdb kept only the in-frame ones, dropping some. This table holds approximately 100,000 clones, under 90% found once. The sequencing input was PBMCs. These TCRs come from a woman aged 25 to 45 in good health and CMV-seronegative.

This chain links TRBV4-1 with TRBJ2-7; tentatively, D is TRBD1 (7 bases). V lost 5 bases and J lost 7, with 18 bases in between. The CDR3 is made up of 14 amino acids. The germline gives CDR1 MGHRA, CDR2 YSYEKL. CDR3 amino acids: CASSTPGGRGEQYF. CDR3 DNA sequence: TGCGCCAGCAGCACCCCAGGGGGGCGTGGTGAGCAGTACTTC.

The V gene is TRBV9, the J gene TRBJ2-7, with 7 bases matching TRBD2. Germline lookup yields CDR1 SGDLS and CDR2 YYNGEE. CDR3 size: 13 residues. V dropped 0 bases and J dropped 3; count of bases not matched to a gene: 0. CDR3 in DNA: TGTGCCAGCAGCGTAGGGACTAGCTACGAGCAGTACTTC. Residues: CASSVGTSYEQYF.

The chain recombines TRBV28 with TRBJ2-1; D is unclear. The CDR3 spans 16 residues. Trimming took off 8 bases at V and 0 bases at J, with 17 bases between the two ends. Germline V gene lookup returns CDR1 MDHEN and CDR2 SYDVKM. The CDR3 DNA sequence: TGTGCCAGCGGAAAGACAAATTTGATCTCCTACAATGAGCAGTTCTTC. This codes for CASGKTNLISYNEQFF.

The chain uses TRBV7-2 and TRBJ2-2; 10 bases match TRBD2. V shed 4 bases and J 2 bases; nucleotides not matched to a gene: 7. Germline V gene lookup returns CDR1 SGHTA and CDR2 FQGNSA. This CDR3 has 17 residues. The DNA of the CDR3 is TGTGCCAGCAGCTACCCTAGCGGGGGAACTAACACCGGGGAGCTGTTTTTT. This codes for CASSYPSGGTNTGELFF.

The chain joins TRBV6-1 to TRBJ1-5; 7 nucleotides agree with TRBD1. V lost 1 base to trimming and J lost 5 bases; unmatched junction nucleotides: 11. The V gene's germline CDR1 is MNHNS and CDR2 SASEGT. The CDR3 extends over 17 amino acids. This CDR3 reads CASSEVPGTESDQPQHF. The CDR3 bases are TGTGCCAGCAGTGAAGTACCTGGGACAGAGAGCGATCAGCCCCAGCATTTT.

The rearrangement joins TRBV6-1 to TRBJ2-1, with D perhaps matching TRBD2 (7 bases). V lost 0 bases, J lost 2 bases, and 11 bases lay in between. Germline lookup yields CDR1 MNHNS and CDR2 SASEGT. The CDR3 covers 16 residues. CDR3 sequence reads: CASSEAGAGAYNEQFF. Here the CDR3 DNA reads TGTGCCAGCAGTGAAGCGGGGGCGGGAGCCTACAATGAGCAGTTCTTC.

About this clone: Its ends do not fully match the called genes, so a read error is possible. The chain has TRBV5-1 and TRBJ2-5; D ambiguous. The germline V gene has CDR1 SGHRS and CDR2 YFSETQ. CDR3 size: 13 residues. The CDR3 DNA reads TGCGCCGGCAGCTTTCGGAGAGAAGAGACCCAGTACTTC. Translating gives CAGSFRREETQYF.

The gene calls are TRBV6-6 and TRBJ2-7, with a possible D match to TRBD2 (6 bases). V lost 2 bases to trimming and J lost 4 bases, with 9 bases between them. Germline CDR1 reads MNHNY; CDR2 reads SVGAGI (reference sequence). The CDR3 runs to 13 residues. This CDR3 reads CASSYPGGYEQYF. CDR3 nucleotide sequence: TGTGCCAGCAGTTACCCCGGGGGATACGAGCAGTACTTC.

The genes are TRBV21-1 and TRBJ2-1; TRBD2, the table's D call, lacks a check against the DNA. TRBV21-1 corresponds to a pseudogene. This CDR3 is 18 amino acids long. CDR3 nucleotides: TGTGCCAGCAGCAAAGGGTATTCGGGGCGGGAGCTTTACAATGAGCAGTTCTTC. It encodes CASSKGYSGRELYNEQFF.

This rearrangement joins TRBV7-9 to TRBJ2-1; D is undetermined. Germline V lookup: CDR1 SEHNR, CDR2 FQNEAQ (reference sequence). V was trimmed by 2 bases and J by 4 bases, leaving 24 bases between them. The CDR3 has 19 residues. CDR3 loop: CASSLLTVASGTTYNEQFF. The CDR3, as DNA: TGTGCCAGCAGCTTATTAACCGTGGCTAGTGGAACAACATACAATGAGCAGTTCTTC.

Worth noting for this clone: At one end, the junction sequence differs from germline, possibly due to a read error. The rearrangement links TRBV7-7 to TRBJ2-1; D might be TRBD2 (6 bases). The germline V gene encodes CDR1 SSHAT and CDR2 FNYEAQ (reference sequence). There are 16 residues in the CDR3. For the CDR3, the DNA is TGTGCTAGCAGACTTAGCGGCCTAAGCTCCTACAATGAGCAGTTCTTC. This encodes CASRLSGLSSYNEQFF.

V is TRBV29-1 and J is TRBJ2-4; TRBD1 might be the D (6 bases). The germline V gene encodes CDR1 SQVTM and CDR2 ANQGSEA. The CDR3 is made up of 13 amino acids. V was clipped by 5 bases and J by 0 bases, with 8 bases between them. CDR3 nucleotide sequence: TGCAGCGTTCCAGGGGTAGCCAAAAACATTCAGTACTTC. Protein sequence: CSVPGVAKNIQYF.

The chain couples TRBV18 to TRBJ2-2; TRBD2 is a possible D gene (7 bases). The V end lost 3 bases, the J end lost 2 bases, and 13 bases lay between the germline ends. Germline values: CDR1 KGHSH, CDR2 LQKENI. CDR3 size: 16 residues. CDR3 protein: CASSPGGTTNTGELFF. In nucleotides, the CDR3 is TGTGCCAGCTCACCGGGAGGGACAACCAACACCGGGGAGCTGTTTTTT.

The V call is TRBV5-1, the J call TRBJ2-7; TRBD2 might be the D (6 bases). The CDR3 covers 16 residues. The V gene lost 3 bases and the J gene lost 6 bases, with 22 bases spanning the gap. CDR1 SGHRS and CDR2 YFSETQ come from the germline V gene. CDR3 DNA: TGCGCCAGCAGCTCGTTTACCGGGACTGCGGCTTCCGAGCAGTACTTC. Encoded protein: CASSSFTGTAASEQYF. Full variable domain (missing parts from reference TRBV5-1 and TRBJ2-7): KAGVTQTPRYLIKTRGQQVTLSCSPISGHRSVSWYQQTPGQGLQFLFEYFSETQRNKGNFPGRFSGRQFSNSRSEMNVSTLELGDSALYLCASSSFTGTAASEQYFGPGTRLTVT.

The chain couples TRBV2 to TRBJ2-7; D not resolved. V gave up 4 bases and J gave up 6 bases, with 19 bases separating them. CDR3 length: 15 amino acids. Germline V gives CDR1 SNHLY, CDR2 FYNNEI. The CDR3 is CASSGQRSVPGEQYF. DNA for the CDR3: TGTGCCAGCAGTGGCCAAAGGAGCGTGCCGGGCGAGCAGTACTTC.

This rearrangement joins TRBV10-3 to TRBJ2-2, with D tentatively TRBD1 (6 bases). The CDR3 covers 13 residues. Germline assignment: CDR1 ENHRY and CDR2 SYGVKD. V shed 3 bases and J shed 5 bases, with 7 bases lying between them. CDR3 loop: CAISERGTGELFF. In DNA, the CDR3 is TGTGCCATCAGTGAAAGGGGGACCGGGGAGCTGTTTTTT.

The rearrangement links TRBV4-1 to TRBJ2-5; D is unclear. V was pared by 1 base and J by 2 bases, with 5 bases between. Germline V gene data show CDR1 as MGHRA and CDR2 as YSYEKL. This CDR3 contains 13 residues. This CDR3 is CASSQARQETQYF. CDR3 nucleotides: TGCGCCAGCAGCCAAGCCAGGCAAGAGACCCAGTACTTC.

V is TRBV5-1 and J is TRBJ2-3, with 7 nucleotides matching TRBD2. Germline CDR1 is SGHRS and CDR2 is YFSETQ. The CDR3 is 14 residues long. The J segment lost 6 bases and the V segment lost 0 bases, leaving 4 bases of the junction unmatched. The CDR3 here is CASSLDFSGDTQYF. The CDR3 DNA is TGCGCCAGCAGCTTGGATTTTAGCGGGGATACGCAGTATTTT.

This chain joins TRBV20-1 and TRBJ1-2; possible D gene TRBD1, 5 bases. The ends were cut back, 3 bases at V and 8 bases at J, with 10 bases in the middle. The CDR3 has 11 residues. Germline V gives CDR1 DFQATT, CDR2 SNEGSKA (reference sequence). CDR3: CSASSGAGYTF. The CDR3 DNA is TGCAGTGCTAGTAGTGGGGCCGGCTACACCTTC.

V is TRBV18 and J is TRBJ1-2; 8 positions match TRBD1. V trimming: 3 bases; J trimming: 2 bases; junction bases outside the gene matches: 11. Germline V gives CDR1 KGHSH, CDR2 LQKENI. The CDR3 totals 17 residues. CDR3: CASSPQPGQAINYGYTF. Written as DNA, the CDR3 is TGTGCCAGCTCACCCCAGCCGGGACAGGCTATAAACTATGGCTACACCTTC.

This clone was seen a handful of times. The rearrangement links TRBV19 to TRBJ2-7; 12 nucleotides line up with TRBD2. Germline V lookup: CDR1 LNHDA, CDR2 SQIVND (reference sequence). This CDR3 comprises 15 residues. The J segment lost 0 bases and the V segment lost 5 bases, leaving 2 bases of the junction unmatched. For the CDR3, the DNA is TGTGCCAGTAGTGGACTAGCGGGAAGCTCCTACGAGCAGTACTTC. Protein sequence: CASSGLAGSSYEQYF.

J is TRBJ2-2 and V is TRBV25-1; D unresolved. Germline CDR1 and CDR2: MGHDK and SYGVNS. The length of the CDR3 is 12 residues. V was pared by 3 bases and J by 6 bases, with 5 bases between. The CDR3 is CASSDEAGELFF. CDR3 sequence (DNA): TGTGCCAGCAGTGACGAGGCCGGGGAGCTGTTTTTT.